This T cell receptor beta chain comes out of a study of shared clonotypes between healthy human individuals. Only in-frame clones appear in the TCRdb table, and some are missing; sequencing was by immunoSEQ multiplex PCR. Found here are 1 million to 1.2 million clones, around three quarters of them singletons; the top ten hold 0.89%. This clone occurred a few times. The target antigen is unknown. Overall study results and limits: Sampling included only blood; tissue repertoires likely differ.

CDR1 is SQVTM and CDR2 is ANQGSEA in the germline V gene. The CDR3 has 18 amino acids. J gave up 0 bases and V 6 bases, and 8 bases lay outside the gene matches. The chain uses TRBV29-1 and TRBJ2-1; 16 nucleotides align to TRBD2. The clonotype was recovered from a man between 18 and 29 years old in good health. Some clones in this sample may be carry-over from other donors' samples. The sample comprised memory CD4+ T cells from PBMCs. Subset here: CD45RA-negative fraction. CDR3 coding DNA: TGCAGCGTCAAAGGGACTAGCGGGAGGGCGAGCTCCTACAATGAGCAGTTCTTC. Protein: CSVKGTSGRASSYNEQFF.